This T cell receptor beta chain was observed in a study of beta chain features in type 1 diabetes. Every isolated RNA sample was fully reverse transcribed, so sequencing captured expressed TCRB transcripts. Using immunoSEQ multiplex PCR, the repertoire was profiled, and TCRdb retains in-frame clones only, with some absent. The repertoire has a few hundred thousand clones, about 12% of them found once; the top ten carry around 0.015%. Findings of the study overall: Fewer insertions but more deletions were seen at VDJ junctions in type 1 diabetes patients.

A heparinised blood draw that averaged roughly 120 mL was obtained once from each donor. Each of the CD4+ naive, central memory, regulatory and stem cell-like memory populations was sorted via CD45RO/CCR7/CD25/CD127/CD95/CD27. Regarding this clone: Its target is unknown.

CDR3 size: 15 residues. With 0 bases removed from V and 1 base from J, the gap between germline ends came to 9 bases. Germline assignment: CDR1 LGHNA and CDR2 YSLEER. J is TRBJ2-5 and V is TRBV4-3; D is unresolved. Sequenced: naive CD4+ T cells from blood. The receptor was derived from a man between 18 and 35 years old in good health. In DNA, the CDR3 is TGCGCCAGCAGCCAAGATACGAGGCCCCAAGAGACCCAGTACTTC. Amino acid sequence: CASSQDTRPQETQYF.